What follows describes a single T cell receptor beta chain. Its specific antigen is unknown. No qualities accompany the bases; no much larger clone lies one base away. This entry comes from a study of cytomegalovirus exposure and HLA in healthy donors (TCRdb year 2017). In terms of the full investigation: An earlier analysis of more than 550 of the donors reported 250 to 300 Gb of sequence data and 95 million to 120 million unique TCR beta sequences obtained from 150 million to 200 million T cells. An early release that covered roughly 600 HLA-typed donors contained around 300 gigabases of sequencing data and tens of millions of unique TCR sequences. Among the roughly 400 genotyped donors, under 90% belonged to the genetic ancestry cluster associated with self-reported Caucasian donors. The study aimed to test whether signatures of past pathogen exposure could be identified by cataloging public T cell receptors. The study profiled the T cell repertoires of 550 to 700 subjects by immunosequencing and related them to cytomegalovirus serostatus. A separate validation cohort of roughly 130 different subjects was used in addition to the 666-subject first cohort. High-throughput TCR immunosequencing, statistical association of individual TCRs with disease status, and machine learning were combined to predict cytomegalovirus infection status. In a later analysis, previously published TCR beta repertoires from more than 500 donors were re-analyzed and high-resolution HLA genotyping was added so that TCR occurrence patterns could be studied. The later analysis used no new phenotypic data to find candidate immune exposures, relying instead on TCR beta sequences and their occurrence across donors. In an earlier analysis of more than 550 of the donors, high-throughput TCR beta sequencing was used to judge whether each TCR beta V gene segment behaved as functional or pseudogenic. Alongside the repertoire data, information on donor age, sex, ethnicity and CMV serostatus was compiled. Genome-wide SNP genotypes for about 60% of the roughly 670 donors were used in a later genetic analysis, which treated that subset as a discovery cohort. All discovery cohort repertoires had been generated on a single sequencing platform. Both class I and class II loci were covered by HLA typing, at four-digit resolution. Typing coverage varied by locus: about 629-640 donors for A, B, C, DRB1 and DQB1; roughly 500 for DQA1; more than 600 for DPA1; roughly 470 for DPB1. Four or five DR-DQ haplotypes were handled as single units for association and clustering, since linkage in the cohort was strong. Among around 400 genotyped donors of the cohort, an average of roughly 240,000 unique TCR beta nucleotide sequences were sequenced per donor, roughly 20% of them non-productive. The paper's findings and limits, for the study overall: According to a later analysis, TCR association rates differed among HLA loci, with DRB1 alleles showing the most associated TCRs and HLA-C alleles showing the fewest. Roughly uniform sequencing depth across donors was assumed in presence/absence analyses, although this assumption may not hold. Some IMGT-functional V segments, including TRBV6-2 and TRBV6-3, could not be distinguished by the 87-base-pair reads and were therefore excluded. An association between a missense DCLRE1C variant and V-gene and J-gene trimming of TCR beta chains was found in a later genetic analysis and replicated in an independent cohort. A later analysis found that HLA-associated TCR beta chains were more clonally expanded and had lower generation probabilities than equally common non-associated chains. Correlated functional status among segregating V segments might be attributable to linkage disequilibrium, but an unknown experimental factor could not be ruled out. At a false discovery rate of 0.05, a later analysis linked about 17,000 TCR beta sequences to specific HLA alleles. Strong co-occurrence of HLA alleles, especially DR and DQ, made assigning TCR associations to individual alleles difficult. In vitro tests confirmed that a few of the cytomegalovirus-associated TCR beta chains recognize cytomegalovirus antigens. Across donors, most TCR sequences were observed very rarely, whereas some public TCRs were present in many individuals. A group of highly shared sequence variants was considered likely to be a technical artifact of the sequencing pipeline. Because HLA typing was unavailable for some donors at each locus, only the typed subset was used in association tests. A later analysis reported that several top co-occurrence clusters appeared linked to parvovirus B19, influenza, CMV and Epstein-Barr virus. A later genetic analysis reported fewer N-insertions in productive TCRs among donors in an Asian-associated ancestry cluster than the roughly 700-donor mean. According to the authors, the approach could potentially be generalized to other disease states and immunological phenotypes. The study listed 164 TCR beta chains as associated with cytomegalovirus. In an earlier analysis of approximately 590 of the donors, most TCR beta V segments were observed in productive rearrangements about 87% or about 30% of the time, broadly matching IMGT annotations. Because counts were too low, under 20 rarely observed V segments, including chromosome 9 orphons, were left out of the earlier analysis of approximately 500 of the donors. This cohort had only TCR beta chains sequenced, and the lack of alpha or paired-chain data limited which features could be detected. For the cohort, immune exposure information was limited to CMV serostatus. A further reported finding was that TCR beta sequences accurately predicted the HLA-A and HLA-B alleles for most subjects in the first cohort. In a later analysis, most CMV-associated TCR beta chains were found to appear HLA-restricted, with HLA associations seemingly driven largely by CMV exposure. In both the original and validation cohorts, the classifier was reported to diagnose cytomegalovirus status with high specificity and sensitivity.

CDR1 MNHNY and CDR2 SVGAGI were looked up in the germline V gene (reference sequence). The cysteine opens and the phenylalanine closes a CDR3 of 16 amino acids. Just the 48-base CDR3 DNA is kept, in frame starting at base 1. The V end gives up 0 bases and the J end 5 bases, leaving 8 bases in the junction not matched to a gene. The cohort consisted of some 670 healthy bone marrow donors. Cohort members were all nominally healthy when sampled, although unrecorded immune exposures were likely present. The donor tested CMV seropositive, placing the donor among the 289 seropositive members of the cohort. A peripheral blood sample was provided by each donor, and peripheral blood mononuclear cells were used for TCR beta sequencing. The Qiagen DNeasy Blood Extraction Kit was used to extract genomic DNA from the blood cell samples. Library generation was performed with the immunoSEQ multiplex PCR assay. A mixture of 60 forward primers for TCR Vbeta segments and 13 reverse primers for TCR Jbeta segments was used in the multiplex PCR. Amplification of the CDR3 region of rearranged TCR beta genes was performed with a multiplex PCR assay on genomic DNA. The amplified TCR beta libraries were sequenced on the Illumina HiSeq System as 87-base-pair reads. Concerning the study's data processing: In a later analysis, around 80 million unique TCR beta chains were counted across the approximately 640 repertoires, and about 9.9 million of these chains were shared by at least two donors. A nearest-neighbor algorithm error-corrected the raw reads and collapsed the reads into unique sequences, merging closely related sequences to remove PCR and sequencing errors. To assign V, D and J gene segments, CDR3 sequences were aligned to IMGT reference sequences. For a sequence to be retained, a match of at least six nucleotides to both a V gene segment and a J gene segment was required. A rearrangement counted as productive if the CDR3 had no stop codons and remained in frame with V and J, and every other rearrangement counted as non-productive. Following IMGT convention, CDR3 was defined as the stretch from the second conserved V-encoded cysteine to the conserved J-encoded phenylalanine. Sequences without an unambiguous match to a single V gene segment were excluded from the earlier analysis of 450 to 750 of the donors. An earlier analysis of about 590 of the donors classified V segments as functional when productive rearrangements were above 56.7% and as segregating when the standard deviation between donors was above 5%. A statistical classification framework was developed to diagnose cytomegalovirus status using the catalog of TCR beta chain sequences. A later analysis assigned V and J genes by comparing TCR nucleotide sequences with IMGT/GENE-DB human TR gene sequences. The TCRdist pipeline was used in a later analysis to assign CDR3 sequences and most-parsimonious VDJ recombination scenarios. In a later analysis, every TCR beta chain was defined by the combination of its CDR3 amino acid sequence and its V-gene family, and reads without a unique V-gene family were dropped. As a way to deal with suspected cross-contamination and a sequencing artifact, a later analysis dropped 450 to 600 nucleotide sequences that were highly shared and had low generation probability. In a later analysis, a clonal expansion index for each public chain was calculated from normalized within-repertoire ranks of inferred template counts. Generation probabilities in a later analysis came from a VDJ recombination model fitted to out-of-frame rearrangements, and those results were checked against IGoR. In a later analysis, TCR-TCR, TCR-HLA and TCR-CMV co-occurrence was scored with hypergeometric tests, and a repertoire-size bias correction was applied to TCR pairs. A later analysis estimated false discovery rates by permuting HLA or CMV assignments 20 times. In a later analysis, co-occurring TCRs were grouped using DBSCAN, and TCRdist sequence similarity was added for clustering within HLA-allele-positive subsets. For co-occurrence clustering, repertoires with fewer than 30,000 or more than 120,000 public chains were excluded, along with roughly 5 repertoires with anomalous nucleotide sharing. In TCRdb, the immuneACCESS table is reduced to in-frame sequences with V and J assigned. These tables do not hold every clone; where another copy was compared, an unresolved V gene accounts for under half, and the others remain unexplained. V and J calls and clone size are copied from that table; D and trimming were computed from the DNA. The sample has about 190,000 clones on record, roughly four fifths of them singletons. Around 3.2% of the sample is taken by the ten largest.

The TCR comes from a young woman in good health and CMV-seropositive. The V gene is TRBV6-6 and the J gene is TRBJ2-5, with 8 bases matching TRBD1. The sequencing input was PBMCs. The encoded CDR3 is CASSYSKKDRAETQYF. In nucleotides, the sequence is TGTGCCAGCAGTTACTCGAAAAAGGACAGGGCCGAGACCCAGTACTTC.